Shown below are 18 T cell receptor beta chains from a single sample sequenced in a study of blood T cells in healthy people across ages. Then a second PCR, running about 7 to 11 cycles, was carried out with a sample-barcoded 5' primer and a J-beta primer mix. One entry per CDR3 protein, called by TCRdb with MiXCR from the 5' RACE reads. The sample includes 750,000 to 950,000 distinct CDR3 sequences, almost 30% of them seen just once. These records were also assigned to another study, of T cells of mothers and their children.

The sequenced sample was blood. The receptor set was obtained from a woman aged 40 to 50 in good health.

This clonotype was detected only once. The chain couples TRBV7-2 to TRBJ1-5, with D maybe TRBD1 (6 bases). Germline CDR1 reads SGHTA; CDR2 reads FQGNSA. Trimming cost V 5 bases and J 6 bases, with 11 bases left between them. CDR3 length: 13 amino acids. Written as DNA, the CDR3 is TGTGCCAGCAGCCGGGACATAGCTCAGCCCCAGCATTTT. Translated, it gives CASSRDIAQPQHF.

There are a few counts of this clonotype. The gene calls are TRBV12-3 or TRBV12-4 and TRBJ1-3; the match to TRBD1 covers 8 bases. The CDR3 contains 17 residues. V was pared by 2 bases and J by 3 bases, with 9 bases of the junction left unmatched. The CDR3 here is CASSLRGRGQDGNTIYF. Written as DNA, the CDR3 is TGTGCCAGCAGTTTAAGGGGCAGGGGGCAGGATGGAAACACCATATATTTT.

The J gene is TRBJ1-1, the V gene TRBV5-1; TRBD1 aligns across 7 bases. J gave up 0 bases and V 3 bases, and 11 bases lay outside the gene matches. Germline-derived CDR1 and CDR2 are SGHRS and YFSETQ. The CDR3 spans 17 residues. As DNA, the CDR3 is TGCGCCAGCAGCTCCCCGGCAGGGGGAGGAATGAACACTGAAGCTTTCTTT. This codes for CASSSPAGGGMNTEAFF.

The chain combines TRBV4-2 with TRBJ2-5, with D perhaps matching TRBD2 (5 bases). This CDR3 spans 14 amino acids. The V gene lost 3 bases and the J gene lost 2 bases, with 10 bases spanning the gap. Germline CDR1 is LGHNA and CDR2 is YNFKEQ. The CDR3 loop is CASSQTGFQETQYF. CDR3 DNA sequence: TGTGCCAGCAGCCAGACGGGATTTCAAGAGACCCAGTACTTC.

This clonotype was found many times. V gene TRBV7-2 combines with J gene TRBJ2-7; 8 bases fit TRBD2. V was clipped by 5 bases and J by 5 bases; unmatched bases: 14. The CDR3 consists of 16 residues. Germline CDR1 is SGHTA and CDR2 is FQGNSA. The DNA of the CDR3 is TGTGCCAGCAGCCATCCAACGGGGGGGCCATCCAACGAGCAGTACTTC. Residues: CASSHPTGGPSNEQYF.

This clonotype came up many times. A read error may account for a junction end that differs from germline. This chain uses TRBV4-1 with TRBJ1-2, with D maybe TRBD1 (5 bases). CDR3 length equals 14 residues. In germline, CDR1 is MGHRA, CDR2 YSYEKL. Here the CDR3 reads CASSQGGANYGYTF. Here the CDR3 DNA reads TGTGCCAGCAGCCAGGGAGGGGCTAACTATGGCTACACCTTC.

Worth noting for this clonotype: Being one base from a much bigger clone, this may be a read error. The chain combines TRBV7-8 with TRBJ2-5, with no clear D. V lost 5 bases to trimming and J lost 11 bases, with 18 bases between them. The CDR3 extends over 13 amino acids. The germline CDR1 and CDR2 sequences are SGHVS and FQNEAQ. The CDR3 DNA sequence: TGTGCCAGCAGCAAATCCAACCCTAATGAGCAGTACTTC. Protein sequence: CASSKSNPNEQYF.

About this clonotype itself: A much bigger clone sits one base away, suggesting this may be a read error. V gene TRBV7-2 combines with J gene TRBJ1-1; 8 nucleotides align to TRBD1. Trimming removed 8 bases from V and 4 bases from J; junction bases left unmatched: 9. The CDR3 has 14 residues. Per the germline V gene, CDR1 is SGHTA and CDR2 is FQGNSA. The CDR3 DNA follows: TGTGCCAGCTTAGGAGACAGGGGCGCCACTGAAGCTTTCTTT. Its protein is CASLGDRGATEAFF.

In nucleotides, the CDR3 is TGCGCCAGCAGCCGGGGAGCGAGCTCCTATAATTCACCCCTCCACTTT. Translating it yields CASSRGASSYNSPLHF. The gene calls are TRBV4-1 and TRBJ1-6; D is unclear. The CDR3 consists of 16 residues. Germline-derived CDR1 and CDR2 are MGHRA and YSYEKL. The V end was cut by 4 bases, the J end by 0 bases, with 10 bases between.

The rearrangement uses TRBV18 and TRBJ2-4; possible D gene TRBD2, 6 bases. The CDR3 length is 16 residues. From germline, CDR1 is KGHSH and CDR2 LQKENI. V was clipped by 2 bases and J by 0 bases, with 11 bases between them. CDR3 amino acids: CASSPDAGRAKNIQYF. The CDR3 region has the DNA TGTGCCAGCTCACCAGACGCGGGGCGAGCCAAAAACATTCAGTACTTC.

Ten or more counts support this clonotype. The genes are TRBV6-5 and TRBJ2-7; no definite D call. Trimming stripped 0 bases from V and 3 bases from J, with 12 bases between. Germline V gives CDR1 MNHEY, CDR2 SVGAGI. This CDR3 spans 15 amino acids. The CDR3 DNA is TGTGCCAGCAGTTACTCCGGGCTCCTAAACTACGAGCAGTACTTC. Amino acids: CASSYSGLLNYEQYF.

This chain connects TRBV18 to TRBJ2-5; 8 positions agree with TRBD1. Germline CDR1 KGHSH, CDR2 LQKENI. Trimming removed 6 bases from V and 11 bases from J; junction bases left unmatched: 17. The CDR3 spans 15 residues. The CDR3 sequence: CASSPGTGFQGEQYF. The CDR3 DNA is TGTGCCAGCTCGCCGGGGACAGGTTTTCAGGGTGAGCAGTACTTC.

This clonotype was detected ten times or more. This rearrangement joins TRBV6-2 or TRBV6-3 to TRBJ2-4; no clear D gene. The CDR3 spans 14 residues. Per germline, CDR1 MNHEY and CDR2 SVGEGT. Trimming cost V 4 bases and J 6 bases, with 13 bases left between them. For the CDR3, the DNA is TGTGCCAGCAGTTCCTTGGACGGAGTAAACATTCAGTACTTC. It codes for CASSSLDGVNIQYF.

The chain carries TRBV7-9 and TRBJ1-2; D unclear. Trimming pared 6 bases from V and 8 bases from J, leaving 13 bases between. The CDR3 loop spans 12 amino acids. Germline V gene data show CDR1 as SEHNR and CDR2 as FQNEAQ (reference sequence). The DNA of the CDR3 is TGTGCCAGCAGTTTTGACTCGGGCGGCTACACCTTC. Translating it yields CASSFDSGGYTF.

For this clonotype: A much more abundant neighbour one base away suggests this may be a read error. V is TRBV7-2 and J is TRBJ2-7; 7 bases map to TRBD2. The CDR3 has 15 residues. Germline V gene lookup returns CDR1 SGHTA and CDR2 FQGNSA. The junction had 13 bases not matched to a gene; V was cut back by 4 bases and J by 7 bases. CDR3 protein: CASSSIAGVIHEQYF. As DNA, the CDR3 is TGTGCCAGCAGCTCGATCGCGGGGGTGATTCATGAGCAGTACTTC.

The rearrangement uses TRBV27 and TRBJ2-3; D possibly corresponds to TRBD2 (5 bases). Trimming removed 2 bases from V and 3 bases from J, with 9 bases in between. Looked up from germline, CDR1 is MNHEY and CDR2 is SMNVEV (reference sequence). This CDR3 is 14 amino acids long. CDR3 residues: CASSLREITDTQYF. In nucleotides, the CDR3 is TGTGCCAGCAGTTTAAGGGAGATAACAGATACGCAGTATTTT.

A remark on this clonotype: In this CDR3 the conserved last residue, phenylalanine or tryptophan, is missing, so a read error is likely. The V and J genes are TRBV10-3 and TRBJ2-5, with TRBD2 as a possible D gene (7 bases). Per the germline V gene, CDR1 is ENHRY and CDR2 is SYGVKD. V was shortened by 2 bases and J by 3 bases, with 16 bases between the two germline ends. The CDR3 extends over 16 amino acids. CDR3 nucleotide sequence: TGTGCCATCAGTGAGGTCGGGGGGCCCCAGGAAGAGACCCAGTACCTC. Protein product: CAISEVGGPQEETQYL.

The rearrangement joins TRBV29-1 to TRBJ2-4; D uncertain. V lost 4 bases and J lost 1, with 8 bases in between. The CDR3 sequence is 13 residues long. Germline CDR1 and CDR2: SQVTM and ANQGSEA. The chain's CDR3 is CSVAELAKNIQYF. The CDR3, as DNA: TGCAGCGTTGCAGAGCTGGCCAAAAACATTCAGTACTTC.